This TCR beta chain is from a study of technical replicates of blood from a few donors. This clone was found once. Clones were read by immunoSEQ multiplex PCR, and TCRdb kept only the in-frame ones, dropping some. The data contain under 95,000 clones, about 95% of them seen just once; the ten biggest clones take up around 0.25%. This CDR3 comprises 13 residues. Losses at the gene ends were 7 bases for V and 5 bases for J; bases not matched to a gene: 5. Sequencing was done on a sample of T cells isolated from PBMCs. This chain joins TRBV23-1 and TRBJ1-5, with 7 bases matching TRBD1. TRBV23-1 is marked as an open reading frame, function uncertain. The sequence was collected from a human donor in good health. The CDR3 loop is CASNRGADQPQHF. As DNA, the CDR3 is TGCGCCAGCAACAGGGGAGCAGATCAGCCCCAGCATTTT.